This T cell receptor (beta chain) stems from a study of blood T cell repertoires in COVID-19. Across the study: There were acute and convalescent COVID-19 samples, and they came from the United States, Italy and Spain. Nucleic acid was either cDNA or gDNA, and it came from T cells, B-cell-depleted T cells, or PBMCs.

The CDR3 is 16 amino acids. V was cut by 0 bases and J by 5 bases, with 14 bases left in between. Germline V gene data show CDR1 as MGHRA and CDR2 as YSYEKL. Original analysis: Estimation of nucleated cell counts was performed using reference gene primer amplification. Produced via immunoSEQ multiplex PCR; TCRdb's table is partial and in-frame only. V and J calls and clone size are those listed in that table; D and trimming were worked out from the DNA. The table includes about 140,000 clones, over 60% detected once. Specimen: peripheral blood. The TCR sequence derives from a man aged 80 or over with acute or convalescent COVID-19. The chain has TRBV4-1 and TRBJ1-3; TRBD1 is a possible D gene (5 bases). The CDR3 DNA reads TGCGCCAGCAGCCAAGACCCAGGGAATAGACGAAACACCATATATTTT. This translates into CASSQDPGNRRNTIYF.